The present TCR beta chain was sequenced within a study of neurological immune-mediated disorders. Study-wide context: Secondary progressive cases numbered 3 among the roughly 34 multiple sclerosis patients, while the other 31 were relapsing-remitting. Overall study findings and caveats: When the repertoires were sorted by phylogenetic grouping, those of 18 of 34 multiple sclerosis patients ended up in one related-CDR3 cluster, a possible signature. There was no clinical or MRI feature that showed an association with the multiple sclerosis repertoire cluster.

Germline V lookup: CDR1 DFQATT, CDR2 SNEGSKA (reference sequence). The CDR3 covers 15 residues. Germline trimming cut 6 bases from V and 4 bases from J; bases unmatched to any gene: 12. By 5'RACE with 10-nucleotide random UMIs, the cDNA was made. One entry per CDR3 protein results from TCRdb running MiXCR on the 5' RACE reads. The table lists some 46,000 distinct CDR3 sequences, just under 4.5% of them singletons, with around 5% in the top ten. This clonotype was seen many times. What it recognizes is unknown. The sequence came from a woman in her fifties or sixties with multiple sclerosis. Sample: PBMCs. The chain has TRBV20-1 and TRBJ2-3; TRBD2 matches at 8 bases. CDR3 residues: CSASGSGSVPDTQYF. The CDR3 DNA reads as TGCAGTGCCTCGGGGAGCGGGAGTGTGCCAGATACGCAGTATTTT.